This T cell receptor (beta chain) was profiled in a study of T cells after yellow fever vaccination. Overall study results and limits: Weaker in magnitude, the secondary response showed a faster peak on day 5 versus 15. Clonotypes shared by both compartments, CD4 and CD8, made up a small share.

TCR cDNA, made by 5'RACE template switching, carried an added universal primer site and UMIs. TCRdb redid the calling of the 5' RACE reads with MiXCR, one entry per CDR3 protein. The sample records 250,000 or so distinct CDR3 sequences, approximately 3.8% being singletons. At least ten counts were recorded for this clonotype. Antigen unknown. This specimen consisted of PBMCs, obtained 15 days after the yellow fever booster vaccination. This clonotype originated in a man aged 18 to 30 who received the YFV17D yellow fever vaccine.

The CDR3 region has the DNA TGTGCCAGCAGTTATTCGAGGCTAACTGGAAACACCATATATTTT. This sequence encodes CASSYSRLTGNTIYF. The chain couples TRBV6-5 to TRBJ1-3; D gene unclear. Looked up from germline, CDR1 is MNHEY and CDR2 is SVGAGI. Between the trimmed V and J ends, which lost 3 bases and 2 bases, there was a span of 11 bases. The CDR3 consists of 15 residues.